This T cell receptor (beta chain) was retrieved from a study of regulatory dendritic cells for organ transplantation. The CDR3 runs 12 residues. V was shortened by 6 bases and J by 3 bases, with 5 bases between the two germline ends. Germline CDR1 is KGHSH and CDR2 is LQKENI. CFSE-labeled sorted T cells met regulatory or mature dendritic cells for about five days. The protocol was immunoSEQ multiplex PCR, while the TCRdb copy is restricted to in-frame clones and leaves out a portion. The sample lists 18,000 or so clones, 70% to 85% seen once, with around 3% in the top ten. A note on this clone: What it recognizes is unknown.

The sequencing sample was made of memory CD4+ T cells from blood cultured with regulatory dendritic cells. This sample's subset: CD45RO+ memory T cells. This chain joins TRBV18 and TRBJ2-2, with unresolved D. The source of this sequence is a human donor in good health. CDR3 amino acids: CASSTDTGELFF. The CDR3 DNA sequence: TGTGCCAGCTCTACGGACACCGGGGAGCTGTTTTTT.